This record looks at one TCR beta chain sequence and its context. Germline V gene sequence: CDR1 SGHAT, CDR2 FQNNGV. The CDR3 covers 16 residues. V dropped 5 bases and J dropped 4; count of bases not matched to a gene: 5. The sample is drawn from a study of PD-1 blockade in classical Hodgkin lymphoma. Sequencing used immunoSEQ multiplex PCR; TCRdb keeps in-frame clones, though not all of them. The sample gives 84,000 or so clones, about nine tenths of which show up once; approximately 2.6% is in the top ten. Exposure to brentuximab vedotin varied, and each patient had relapsed following autologous stem cell transplantation.

This sequence originates from a human donor with classical Hodgkin lymphoma. The sequenced sample was peripheral blood mononuclear cells (PBMCs), obtained before the second cycle of nivolumab. J is TRBJ2-3 and V is TRBV11-2; 14 nucleotides agree with TRBD2. The CDR3, as DNA: TGTGCCAGCAGCGCCCGACTAGCGGGAGGGGCAGATACGCAGTATTTT. Its translation is CASSARLAGGADTQYF.